Sequencing of this T cell receptor beta chain was carried out in a study of shared clonotypes between healthy human individuals. Study background: CD8 memory received one plate per donor, CD8 naive two, CD4 memory three and CD4 naive three.

Donors, healthy HIV-negative adults, lacked recent acute infections or vaccinations. Only in-frame clones appear in the TCRdb table, and some are missing; sequencing was by immunoSEQ multiplex PCR. The sample shows about 380,000 clones, around 96% of them seen only once. Germline-derived CDR1 and CDR2 are MGHDK and SYGVNS. The CDR3 is 13 residues long. V was cut by 4 bases and J by 9 bases, with 13 bases left in between. The V and J genes are TRBV25-1 and TRBJ2-1, with D unresolved. The specimen sequenced was memory CD8+ T cells sorted from blood. Noted subset: CD45RO+ cells pooled with CCR7-negative TemRA cells. The TCR sequence derives from a man under 40 in good health. CDR3 bases: TGTGCCAGCAGTGTTTCTAGGAACGGTGAGCAGTTCTTC. Its translation is CASSVSRNGEQFF.